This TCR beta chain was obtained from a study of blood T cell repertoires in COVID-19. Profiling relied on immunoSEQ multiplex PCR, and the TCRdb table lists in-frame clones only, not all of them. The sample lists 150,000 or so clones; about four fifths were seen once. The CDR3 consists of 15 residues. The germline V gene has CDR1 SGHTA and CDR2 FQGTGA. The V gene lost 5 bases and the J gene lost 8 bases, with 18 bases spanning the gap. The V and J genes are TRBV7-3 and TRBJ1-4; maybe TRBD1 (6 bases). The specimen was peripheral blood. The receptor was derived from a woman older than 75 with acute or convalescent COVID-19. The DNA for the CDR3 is TGTGCCAGCAGCACTGGTGGGGGCTCTCTCGAAAAACTGTTTTTT. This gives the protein CASSTGGGSLEKLFF.